Presented here are 32 T cell receptor beta chains from one specimen sequenced in a study of T-cell reconstitution after alpha-beta-depleted transplantation in children. The TCRbeta library incorporated unique molecular identifiers. Each CDR3 protein is one row after TCRdb ran MiXCR on the PCR reads. The sample lists a few hundred thousand distinct CDR3 sequences, around 13% occurring once. Here the sequenced sample was PBMCs, mostly from graft donor cells, taken 360 days after TCRalphabeta/CD19-depleted stem cell transplant. These receptor sequences come from a male patient younger than 18 who had a stem cell transplant for acute myeloid leukemia, so the T cells may come from the graft donor.

This clonotype was detected a few times. V is TRBV10-3 and J is TRBJ1-2, with 8 bases that match TRBD1. V shed 3 bases, J shed 6 bases, and the junction held 9 bases outside the gene matches. The CDR3 sequence is 15 residues long. Germline lookup yields CDR1 ENHRY and CDR2 SYGVKD. The DNA for the CDR3 is TGTGCCATCAGTGACTACGTCCGACAGGGGAATGGCTACACCTTC. This translates into CAISDYVRQGNGYTF.

In this sample, this clonotype turned up many times. The chain uses TRBV27 and TRBJ2-5; TRBD2 matches 9 bases. The CDR3 length is 16 residues. The ends lost 3 bases at V and 4 bases at J; junction bases unmatched: 9. The V gene's germline CDR1 is MNHEY and CDR2 SMNVEV (reference sequence). CDR3 sequence reads: CASSLVAGGPPETQYF. In DNA, the CDR3 is TGTGCCAGCAGTTTGGTGGCGGGAGGGCCCCCAGAGACCCAGTACTTC.

This clonotype was seen a handful of times. V usage is TRBV29-1 and J usage is TRBJ1-1; D gene unclear. In germline, CDR1 is SQVTM, CDR2 ANQGSEA. The CDR3 length is 11 residues. Trimming left V 5 bases short and J 6 bases short, with 10 bases between. CDR3 protein: CSVLFLSEAFF. The CDR3 region has the DNA TGCAGCGTTCTGTTTCTTTCTGAAGCTTTCTTT. Full variable domain (outside the CDR3, taken from reference TRBV29-1 and TRBJ1-1): SAVISQKPSRDICQRGTSLTIQCQVDSQVTMMFWYRQQPGQSLTLIATANQGSEATYESGFVIDKFPISRPNLTFSTLTVSNMSPEDSSIYLCSVLFLSEAFFGQGTRLTVV.

In this sample, this clonotype turned up many times. The rearrangement uses TRBV20-1 and TRBJ2-3; maybe TRBD1 (6 bases). CDR1 DFQATT and CDR2 SNEGSKA come from the germline V gene (reference sequence). The CDR3 has 16 amino acids. V lost 3 bases and J 0 bases, leaving 16 bases between the germline ends. CDR3 loop: CSASLVGTTSTDTQYF. The DNA of the CDR3 is TGCAGTGCTAGCCTGGTCGGGACAACTAGCACAGATACGCAGTATTTT.

This rearrangement joins TRBV20-1 to TRBJ2-3; D is possibly TRBD1 (5 bases). The CDR3 has 14 amino acids. Germline V gives CDR1 DFQATT, CDR2 SNEGSKA (reference sequence). The V end lost 5 bases, the J end lost 7 bases, and 19 bases lay between the germline ends. The CDR3 here is CSAVGAQTAYTQYF. The CDR3 nucleotides are TGCAGTGCTGTAGGGGCACAAACTGCGTATACGCAGTATTTT.

The sample holds many counts of this clonotype. This chain joins TRBV29-1 and TRBJ2-3; TRBD1 is a possible D gene (5 bases). The CDR3 is 13 residues long. V lost 3 bases to trimming and J lost 4 bases, with 11 bases between them. Germline values: CDR1 SQVTM, CDR2 ANQGSEA. The CDR3, as DNA: TGCAGCGTTGATGGGGCGCGTGCAGATACGCAGTATTTT. Its translation: CSVDGARADTQYF.

The table lists this clonotype with many counts. This chain links TRBV4-2 with TRBJ2-3; D not certain. The germline V gene encodes CDR1 LGHNA and CDR2 YNFKEQ. Trimming took 0 bases from V and 2 from J, leaving 6 bases between them. The CDR3 is 14 residues long. This chain's CDR3 is CASSQDGFTDTQYF. DNA of the CDR3: TGTGCCAGCAGCCAAGACGGGTTCACAGATACGCAGTATTTT.

The rearrangement links TRBV29-1 to TRBJ2-7, with 7 bases fitting TRBD1. Germline V gene lookup returns CDR1 SQVTM and CDR2 ANQGSEA. V was pared by 6 bases and J by 7 bases, with 9 bases of the junction left unmatched. The length of the CDR3 is 12 residues. CDR3 amino acids: CSVNRGSLEQYF. CDR3 in DNA: TGCAGCGTGAACAGGGGAAGCCTGGAGCAGTACTTC.

The V call is TRBV5-1, the J call TRBJ2-7; a weak D match, TRBD2 (6 bases). The CDR3 is 16 residues long. CDR1 and CDR2 (germline): SGHRS, YFSETQ. V was shortened by 0 bases and J by 2 bases, with 15 bases between the two germline ends. The CDR3 nucleotides read TGCGCCAGCAGCTTGGGACTTACTGCGGGGCCCTACGAGCAGTACTTC. This encodes CASSLGLTAGPYEQYF.

This sequence joins TRBV28 and TRBJ2-7; 12 nucleotides line up with TRBD1. Unmatched junction bases numbered 7, after V lost 6 bases and J lost 4 bases. CDR3 length equals 15 residues. CDR1 and CDR2 from the germline V gene are MDHEN and SYDVKM. The CDR3 sequence: CASRGQGAGVYEQYF. As DNA, the CDR3 is TGTGCCAGCAGGGGACAGGGGGCTGGTGTATACGAGCAGTACTTC.

This clonotype has just a few counts. The rearrangement joins TRBV12-3 or TRBV12-4 to TRBJ2-2; 10 bases are a match to TRBD2. With 6 bases clipped from V and 8 bases from J, the junction kept 9 bases outside the gene matches. The CDR3 is made up of 15 amino acids. The CDR3 bases are TGTGCCAGCAGCTTTAGCGGGAGGTGGAATGGGGAGCTGTTTTTT. Translated: CASSFSGRWNGELFF.

V is TRBV7-2 and J is TRBJ2-7; D remains ambiguous. The germline V gene has CDR1 SGHTA and CDR2 FQGNSA. This CDR3 contains 13 residues. Trimming shortened V by 7 bases and J by 2 bases, and 12 bases separated the two germline ends. The CDR3: CASKGFGTYEQYF. The DNA of the CDR3 is TGTGCCAGCAAAGGGTTTGGAACCTACGAGCAGTACTTC.

The chain has TRBV10-3 and TRBJ2-1, with D uncertain. V gave up 2 bases and J gave up 5 bases, with 10 bases separating them. CDR3 size: 14 residues. Germline loops: CDR1 ENHRY, CDR2 SYGVKD. The CDR3 loop reads CAISEMVSHNEQFF. The CDR3, as DNA: TGTGCCATCAGTGAGATGGTGTCACACAATGAGCAGTTCTTC.

As regards this clonotype: This may come from a read error, since a much larger clone is one base off. The chain recombines TRBV6-5 with TRBJ1-5, with D possibly TRBD1 on 5 matching bases. Germline lookup yields CDR1 MNHEY and CDR2 SVGAGI. The CDR3 totals 18 residues. CDR3: CASSHLRGTSGYNQHQHF. Here the CDR3 DNA reads TGTGCCAGCAGTCACTTACGCGGGACCTCAGGGTACAATCAGCACCAGCATTTT.

This clonotype was counted only a few times. The genes are TRBV7-2 and TRBJ2-2, with a possible D match to TRBD1 (6 bases). Trimming cost V 4 bases and J 4 bases, with 13 bases left between them. Germline values: CDR1 SGHTA, CDR2 FQGNSA. CDR3 size: 15 residues. CDR3 amino acids: CASSSRQDLTGELFF. CDR3 sequence (DNA): TGTGCCAGCAGCTCTCGACAGGACCTCACCGGGGAGCTGTTTTTT.

This clonotype occurred a few times. This rearrangement joins TRBV4-3 to TRBJ2-1; D gene uncertain. CDR1 is LGHNA and CDR2 is YSLEER in the germline V gene. This CDR3 has 17 residues. Trimming stripped 2 bases from V and 0 bases from J, with 14 bases between. The CDR3 DNA reads as TGCGCCAGCAGCCAACGCAGACTGCCGAGCTCCTACAATGAGCAGTTCTTC. This encodes CASSQRRLPSSYNEQFF.

This clonotype was seen at least ten times. V is TRBV11-2 and J is TRBJ2-2, with 7 nucleotides matching TRBD2. The V gene end was trimmed by 0 bases and the J gene end by 3 bases; junction bases not matched to a gene: 4. The CDR3 runs to 16 residues. In germline, CDR1 is SGHAT, CDR2 FQNNGV. The CDR3 is CASSLDLREHTGELFF. The CDR3 DNA follows: TGTGCCAGCAGCTTAGATTTGCGGGAGCACACCGGGGAGCTGTTTTTT.

The rearrangement links TRBV24-1 to TRBJ2-5; TRBD1 matches at 8 bases. The ends lost 4 bases at V and 5 bases at J; junction bases unmatched: 11. The CDR3 is 16 residues long. Per germline, CDR1 KGHDR and CDR2 SFDVKD. The CDR3 spells CATSDPRRGQAETQYF. CDR3 nucleotide sequence: TGTGCCACCAGTGACCCCCGCCGGGGACAGGCGGAGACCCAGTACTTC.

In its sample, this clonotype was seen a few times. This chain connects TRBV12-3 or TRBV12-4 to TRBJ2-7; possibly TRBD1 for D (5 bases). The V gene lost 5 bases and the J gene lost 8 bases, with 16 bases spanning the gap. The CDR3 covers 13 residues. Written as DNA, the CDR3 is TGTGCCAGCAGTCCCCCGGGTTGGACACAGCAGTACTTC. Translation: CASSPPGWTQQYF.

This clonotype appeared a few times. V usage is TRBV10-3 and J usage is TRBJ1-3, with D unresolved. The germline V gene has CDR1 ENHRY and CDR2 SYGVKD. V was trimmed by 4 bases and J by 8 bases, leaving 12 bases between them. This CDR3 is 13 amino acids long. The CDR3 DNA sequence: TGTGCCATCAGTGGGACCGCGACCGACACCATATATTTT. This gives the protein CAISGTATDTIYF.

V is TRBV3-1 and J is TRBJ2-1; D is perhaps TRBD1 or TRBD2 (5 bases each). The CDR3 is 15 amino acids. Deletions cut 3 bases from V and 3 bases from J, with 12 bases between. The germline gives CDR1 LGHDT, CDR2 YNNKEL (reference sequence). The CDR3 nucleotides read TGTGCCAGCAGCCATCCGGGGACGTTCTACAATGAGCAGTTCTTC. Residues: CASSHPGTFYNEQFF.

This clonotype came up a few times. The rearrangement joins TRBV5-5 to TRBJ1-5; 8 nucleotides align to TRBD1. Germline values: CDR1 SGHKS, CDR2 YYEKEE (reference sequence). Trimming cost V 0 bases and J 3 bases; bases outside gene matches: 8. This CDR3 is 17 amino acids long. The CDR3: CASSLVGARGLNQPQHF. CDR3 DNA sequence: TGTGCCAGCAGCTTGGTAGGGGCCAGGGGGCTCAATCAGCCCCAGCATTTT. The full variable domain, with the rest looked up from reference TRBV5-5 and TRBJ1-5, is DAGVTQSPTHLIKTRGQQVTLRCSPISGHKSVSWYQQVLGQGPQFIFQYYEKEERGRGNFPDRFSARQFPNYSSELNVNALLLGDSALYLCASSLVGARGLNQPQHFGDGTRLSIL.

The gene calls are TRBV10-3 and TRBJ2-1; D might be TRBD2 (6 bases). V was trimmed by 0 bases and J by 2 bases, leaving 8 bases between them. The CDR3 is made up of 15 amino acids. Germline-derived CDR1 and CDR2 are ENHRY and SYGVKD. CDR3 residues: CAISESGGPYNEQFF. DNA of the CDR3: TGTGCCATCAGTGAGTCGGGAGGCCCCTACAATGAGCAGTTCTTC.

In this sample, this clonotype turned up a few times. The chain employs TRBV5-1 and TRBJ2-7; TRBD1 matches at 11 bases. V trimming: 4 bases; J trimming: 2 bases; junction bases outside the gene matches: 8. This CDR3 region has 16 residues. Germline loops: CDR1 SGHRS, CDR2 YFSETQ. The CDR3 bases are TGCGCCAGCAGCCTATTAGGACAGGGGGCCCCCTACGAGCAGTACTTC. This sequence encodes CASSLLGQGAPYEQYF.

This clonotype was recorded a few times. The chain links TRBV6-5 to TRBJ2-3; D not certain. In germline, CDR1 is MNHEY, CDR2 SVGAGI. The CDR3 has 11 residues. Deletions cut 6 bases from V and 5 bases from J, with 6 bases between. As DNA, the CDR3 is TGTGCCAGCAGGTCGGAAGATACGCAGTATTTT. The encoded protein is CASRSEDTQYF.

This clonotype was observed many times. The rearrangement joins TRBV6-2 or TRBV6-3 to TRBJ2-7, with 9 positions matching TRBD1. The CDR3 extends over 13 amino acids. Germline V gives CDR1 MNHEY, CDR2 SVGEGT. V lost 5 bases to trimming and J lost 3 bases; unmatched junction nucleotides: 2. The CDR3 nucleotides are TGTGCCAGCAGTCGGGACAGGGACTACGAGCAGTACTTC. This codes for CASSRDRDYEQYF.

This clonotype was seen a few times. The V call is TRBV28, the J call TRBJ2-7, with D tentatively TRBD1 or TRBD2 (5 bases each). The V end lost 1 base, the J end lost 0 bases, and 13 bases lay between the germline ends. The CDR3 totals 16 residues. Germline CDR1 MDHEN, CDR2 SYDVKM. CDR3 DNA sequence: TGTGCCAGCAGTTTATTGGGACCCCAATTCTCCTACGAGCAGTACTTC. It translates to CASSLLGPQFSYEQYF.

This clonotype has only a few counts. V and J are TRBV6-5 and TRBJ2-7, with TRBD2 as a possible D gene (5 bases). Trimming removed 0 bases from V and 5 bases from J, with 14 bases in between. Germline CDR1 and CDR2: MNHEY and SVGAGI. The CDR3 consists of 15 residues. The CDR3 here is CASSYSRLAGHEQYF. Here the CDR3 DNA reads TGTGCCAGCAGTTACTCGAGGCTAGCCGGCCACGAGCAGTACTTC.

This chain connects TRBV29-1 to TRBJ1-5; D unresolved. Germline assignment: CDR1 SQVTM and CDR2 ANQGSEA. The CDR3 extends over 15 amino acids. Trimming stripped 5 bases from V and 5 bases from J, with 19 bases between. CDR3 amino acids: CSVKTGQSADQPQHF. The CDR3 region has the DNA TGCAGCGTTAAAACCGGTCAAAGTGCCGATCAGCCCCAGCATTTT.

In this sample, this clonotype turned up many times. The chain couples TRBV29-1 to TRBJ2-7; D remains unclear. Per the germline V gene, CDR1 is SQVTM and CDR2 is ANQGSEA. The CDR3 has 12 residues. V lost 3 bases and J 0 bases, leaving 6 bases between the germline ends. CDR3 region: CSVEQNSYEQYF. The CDR3 DNA reads TGCAGCGTTGAGCAGAACTCCTACGAGCAGTACTTC.

This chain joins TRBV11-3 and TRBJ2-7, with TRBD2 as a possible D gene (5 bases). This CDR3 has 14 amino acids. Trimming left V 2 bases short and J 2 bases short, with 10 bases between. Germline loops: CDR1 SGHNT, CDR2 YENEEA. The CDR3 nucleotides read TGTGCCAGCAGCTTAATCGGGGATGCCTACGAGCAGTACTTC. It translates to CASSLIGDAYEQYF.

The CDR3 is CASSLLGAAEQYF. The CDR3 DNA is TGTGCCAGCAGCCTCCTGGGGGCAGCGGAGCAGTACTTC. The genes are TRBV28 and TRBJ2-7, with D possibly TRBD1 on 6 matching bases. Germline CDR1 reads MDHEN; CDR2 reads SYDVKM. Deletions cut 6 bases from V and 7 bases from J, with 16 bases between. The CDR3 runs to 13 residues.